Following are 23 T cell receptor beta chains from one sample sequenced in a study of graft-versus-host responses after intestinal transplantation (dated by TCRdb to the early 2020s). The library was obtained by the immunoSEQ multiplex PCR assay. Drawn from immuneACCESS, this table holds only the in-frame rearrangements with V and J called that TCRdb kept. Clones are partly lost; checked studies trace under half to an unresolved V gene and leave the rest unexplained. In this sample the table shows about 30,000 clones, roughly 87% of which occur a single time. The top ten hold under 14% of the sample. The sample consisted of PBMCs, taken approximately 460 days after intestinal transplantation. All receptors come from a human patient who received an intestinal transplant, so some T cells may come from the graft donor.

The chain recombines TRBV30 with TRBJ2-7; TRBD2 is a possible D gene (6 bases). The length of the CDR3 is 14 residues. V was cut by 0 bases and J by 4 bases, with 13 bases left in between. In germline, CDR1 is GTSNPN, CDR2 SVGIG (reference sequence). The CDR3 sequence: CAWSVAGGGYEQYF. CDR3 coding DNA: TGTGCCTGGAGTGTGGCAGGCGGAGGGTACGAGCAGTACTTC.

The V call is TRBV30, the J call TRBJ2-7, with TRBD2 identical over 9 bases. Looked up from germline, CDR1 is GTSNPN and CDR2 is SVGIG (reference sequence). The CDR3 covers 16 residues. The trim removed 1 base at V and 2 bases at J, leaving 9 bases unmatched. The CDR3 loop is CAWSGISGGPPYEQYF. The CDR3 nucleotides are TGTGCCTGGAGTGGGATTAGCGGGGGACCTCCCTACGAGCAGTACTTC.

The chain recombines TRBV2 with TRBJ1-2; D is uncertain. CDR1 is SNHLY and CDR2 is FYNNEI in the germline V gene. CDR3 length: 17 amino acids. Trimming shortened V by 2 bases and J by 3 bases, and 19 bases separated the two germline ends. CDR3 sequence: CASSERPPNTGYYGYTF. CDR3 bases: TGTGCCAGCAGTGAACGGCCTCCTAACACGGGGTACTATGGCTACACCTTC.

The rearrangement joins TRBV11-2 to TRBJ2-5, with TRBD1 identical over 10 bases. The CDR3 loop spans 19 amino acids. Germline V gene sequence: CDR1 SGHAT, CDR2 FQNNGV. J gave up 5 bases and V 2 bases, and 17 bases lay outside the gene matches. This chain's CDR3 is CASSLSRPGQGTAWETQYF. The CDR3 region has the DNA TGTGCCAGCAGCTTAAGCCGTCCGGGACAGGGGACTGCCTGGGAGACCCAGTACTTC.

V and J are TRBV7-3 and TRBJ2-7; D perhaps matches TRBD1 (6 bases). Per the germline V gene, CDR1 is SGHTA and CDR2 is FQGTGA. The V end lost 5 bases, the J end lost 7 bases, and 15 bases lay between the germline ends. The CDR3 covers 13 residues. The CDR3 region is CASSESTGLEQYF. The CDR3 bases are TGTGCCAGCAGCGAATCTACAGGGCTAGAGCAGTACTTC.

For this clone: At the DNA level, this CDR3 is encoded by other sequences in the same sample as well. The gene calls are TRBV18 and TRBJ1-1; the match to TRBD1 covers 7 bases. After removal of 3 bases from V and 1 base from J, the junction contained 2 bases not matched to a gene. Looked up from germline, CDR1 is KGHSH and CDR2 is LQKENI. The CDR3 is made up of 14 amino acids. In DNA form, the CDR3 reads TGTGCCAGCTCACCCTCAGGGGGGAACACTGAAGCTTTCTTT. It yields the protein CASSPSGGNTEAFF.

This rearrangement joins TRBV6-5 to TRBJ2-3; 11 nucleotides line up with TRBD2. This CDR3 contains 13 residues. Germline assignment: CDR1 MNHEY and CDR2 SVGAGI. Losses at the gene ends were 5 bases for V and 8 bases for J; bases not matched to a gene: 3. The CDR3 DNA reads TGTGCCAGCAGTCTTAGCGGGGGGGTTACGCAGTATTTT. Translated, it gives CASSLSGGVTQYF.

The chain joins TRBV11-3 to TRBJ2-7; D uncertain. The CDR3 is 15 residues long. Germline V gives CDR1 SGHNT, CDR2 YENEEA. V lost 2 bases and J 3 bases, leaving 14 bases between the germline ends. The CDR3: CASSLSRSPLYEQYF. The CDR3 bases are TGTGCCAGCAGCTTAAGCAGGTCACCTCTCTACGAGCAGTACTTC. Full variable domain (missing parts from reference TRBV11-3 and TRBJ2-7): EAGVVQSPRYKIIEKKQPVAFWCNPISGHNTLYWYLQNLGQGPELLIRYENEEAVDDSQLPKDRFSAERLKGVDSTLKIQPAELGDSAVYLCASSLSRSPLYEQYFGPGTRLTVT.

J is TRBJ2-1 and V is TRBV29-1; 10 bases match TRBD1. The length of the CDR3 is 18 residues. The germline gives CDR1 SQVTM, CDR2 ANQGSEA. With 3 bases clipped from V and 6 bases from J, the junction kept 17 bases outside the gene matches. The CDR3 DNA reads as TGCAGCGTTGACCGGGACAGGGGTGTACTAGCGAGTTTCAATGAGCAGTTCTTC. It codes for CSVDRDRGVLASFNEQFF.

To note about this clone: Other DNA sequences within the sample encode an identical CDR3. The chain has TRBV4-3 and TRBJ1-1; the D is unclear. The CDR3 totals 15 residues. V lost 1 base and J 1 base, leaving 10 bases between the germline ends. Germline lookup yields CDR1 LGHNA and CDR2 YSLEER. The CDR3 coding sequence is TGCGCCAGCAGCCAAGCCCCGCCGAGGAACACTGAAGCTTTCTTT. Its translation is CASSQAPPRNTEAFF.

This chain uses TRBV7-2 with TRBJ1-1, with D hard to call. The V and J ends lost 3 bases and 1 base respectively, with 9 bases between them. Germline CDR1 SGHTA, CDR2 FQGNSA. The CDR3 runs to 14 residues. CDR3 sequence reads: CASSFGVTNTEAFF. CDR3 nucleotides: TGTGCCAGCAGCTTTGGGGTAACGAACACTGAAGCTTTCTTT.

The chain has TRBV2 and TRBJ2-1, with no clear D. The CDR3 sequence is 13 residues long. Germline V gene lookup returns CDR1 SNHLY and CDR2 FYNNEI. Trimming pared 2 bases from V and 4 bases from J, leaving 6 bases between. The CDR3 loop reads CASSETLYNEQFF. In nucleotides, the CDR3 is TGTGCCAGCAGTGAAACCTTGTACAATGAGCAGTTCTTC.

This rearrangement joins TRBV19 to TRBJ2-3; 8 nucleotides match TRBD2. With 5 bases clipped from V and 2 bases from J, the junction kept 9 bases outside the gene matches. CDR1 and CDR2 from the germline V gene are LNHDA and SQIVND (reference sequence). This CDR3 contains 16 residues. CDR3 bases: TGTGCCAGTAGTGCTTCCGGGACTAGAATCACAGATACGCAGTATTTT. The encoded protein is CASSASGTRITDTQYF.

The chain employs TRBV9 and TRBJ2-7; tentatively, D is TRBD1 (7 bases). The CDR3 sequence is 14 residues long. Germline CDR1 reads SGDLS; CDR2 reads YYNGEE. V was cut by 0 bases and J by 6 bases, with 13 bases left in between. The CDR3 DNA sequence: TGTGCCAGCAGCGTAGCGGAGGGGGCGCCCGAGCAGTACTTC. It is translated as CASSVAEGAPEQYF.

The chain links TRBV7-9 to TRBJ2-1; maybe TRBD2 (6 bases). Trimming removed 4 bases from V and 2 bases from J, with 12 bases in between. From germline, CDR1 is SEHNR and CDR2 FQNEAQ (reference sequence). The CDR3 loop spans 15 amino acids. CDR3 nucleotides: TGTGCCAGCAGCTCGGGGGATTTTCCCTACAATGAGCAGTTCTTC. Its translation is CASSSGDFPYNEQFF.

CDR3 nucleotide sequence: TGTGCCAGCAGTGAGAGGACAGGTGTATTCTTTCGCAATCAGCCCCAGCATTTT. Translating it yields CASSERTGVFFRNQPQHF. This chain connects TRBV6-1 to TRBJ1-5; 7 bases are a match to TRBD1. Germline values: CDR1 MNHNS, CDR2 SASEGT. After removal of 3 bases from V and 2 bases from J, the junction contained 13 bases not matched to a gene. The CDR3 contains 18 residues.

CDR3 protein: CASIMNTEAFF. CDR3 nucleotides: TGTGCCAGCATCATGAACACTGAAGCTTTCTTT. The chain uses TRBV28 and TRBJ1-1; D is unclear. CDR3 length: 11 amino acids. V was trimmed by 7 bases and J by 0 bases, leaving 3 bases between them. Germline CDR1 MDHEN, CDR2 SYDVKM.

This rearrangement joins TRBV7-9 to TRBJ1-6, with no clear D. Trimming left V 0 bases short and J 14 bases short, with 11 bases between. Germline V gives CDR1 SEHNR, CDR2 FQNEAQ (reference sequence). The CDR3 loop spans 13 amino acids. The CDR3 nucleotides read TGTGCCAGCAGCTTAGCGCTGGGCCGATCCCTCCACTTT. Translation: CASSLALGRSLHF.

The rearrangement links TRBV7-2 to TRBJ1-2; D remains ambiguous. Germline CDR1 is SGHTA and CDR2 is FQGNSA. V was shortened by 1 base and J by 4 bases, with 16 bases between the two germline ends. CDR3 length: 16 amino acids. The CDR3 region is CASSLVSSPRAYGYTF. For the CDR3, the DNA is TGTGCCAGCAGCTTAGTATCGAGTCCGCGGGCCTATGGCTACACCTTC.

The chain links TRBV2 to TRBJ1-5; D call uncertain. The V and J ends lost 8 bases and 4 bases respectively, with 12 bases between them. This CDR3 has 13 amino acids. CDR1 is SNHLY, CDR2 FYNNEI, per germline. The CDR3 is CASGVSTNQPQHF. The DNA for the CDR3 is TGTGCCAGCGGCGTCAGTACTAATCAGCCCCAGCATTTT.

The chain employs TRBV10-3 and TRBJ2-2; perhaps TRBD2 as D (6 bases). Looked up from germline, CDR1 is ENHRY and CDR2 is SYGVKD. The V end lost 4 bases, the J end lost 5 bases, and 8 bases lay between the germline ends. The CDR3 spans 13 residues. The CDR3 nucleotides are TGTGCCATCAGTGGACTAGGGACCGGGGAGCTGTTTTTT. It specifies CAISGLGTGELFF.

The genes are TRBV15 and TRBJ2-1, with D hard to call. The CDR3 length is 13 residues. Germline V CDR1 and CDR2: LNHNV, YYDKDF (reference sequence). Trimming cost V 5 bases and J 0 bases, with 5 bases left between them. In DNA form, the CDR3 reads TGTGCCACCAGCCGTAGCTCCTACAATGAGCAGTTCTTC. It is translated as CATSRSSYNEQFF. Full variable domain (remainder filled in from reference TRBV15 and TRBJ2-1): DAMVIQNPRYQVTQFGKPVTLSCSQTLNHNVMYWYQQKSSQAPKLLFHYYDKDFNNEADTPDNFQSRRPNTSFCFLDIRSPGLGDTAMYLCATSRSSYNEQFFGPGTRLTVL.

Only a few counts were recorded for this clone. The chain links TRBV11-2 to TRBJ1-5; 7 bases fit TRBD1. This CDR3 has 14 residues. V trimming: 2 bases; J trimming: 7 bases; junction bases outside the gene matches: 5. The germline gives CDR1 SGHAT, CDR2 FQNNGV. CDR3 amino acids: CASSLKGAWQPQHF. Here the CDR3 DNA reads TGTGCCAGCAGCTTAAAGGGGGCATGGCAGCCCCAGCATTTT. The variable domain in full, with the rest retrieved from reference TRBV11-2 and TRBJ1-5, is EAGVAQSPRYKIIEKRQSVAFWCNPISGHATLYWYQQILGQGPKLLIQFQNNGVVDDSQLPKDRFSAERLKGVDSTLKIQPAKLEDSAVYLCASSLKGAWQPQHFGDGTRLSIL.